These T cell receptor beta chains were read from a single sample in a study of blood T cell repertoires in COVID-19. Profiled with immunoSEQ multiplex PCR; TCRdb holds only in-frame clones, not every one. The sample lists just over 150,000 clones; 85% were seen once. The sequenced material came from peripheral blood. Receptor source: a human donor with acute or convalescent COVID-19. The donor label of this sample is uncertain. Both conserved end residues are part of each CDR3. A D gene is named only where the DNA matches it firmly. The size of a clone is reported for some rows only, either as once, few or many, or as a class for expanded clones.

V: TRBV7-8
size: NA
J: TRBJ1-2
D: NA
CDR3: CASTSEVLANYGYTF
DNA: TGTGCCAGCACCTCAGAAGTGTTGGCTAACTATGGCTACACCTTC

V: TRBV9
size: few
J: TRBJ2-7
D: TRBD1
CDR3: CASSPRTGITGGQLYF
DNA: TGTGCCAGCAGCCCTCGGACAGGGATAACCGGGGGACAGCTGTACTTC

V: TRBV11-3
size: NA
J: TRBJ1-3
D: TRBD1
CDR3: CASSLLGQGLGNTIYF
DNA: TGTGCCAGCAGCTTGCTCGGACAGGGCCTTGGAAACACCATATATTTT

V: TRBV10-1
size: NA
J: TRBJ2-5
D: TRBD2
CDR3: CASATSGGEETQYF
DNA: TGCGCCAGCGCGACTAGCGGGGGGGAAGAGACCCAGTACTTC

V: TRBV6-4
size: few
J: TRBJ1-2
D: TRBD1
CDR3: CASSDSEGQGAIYGYTF
DNA: TGTGCCAGCAGTGACTCGGAGGGACAGGGGGCGATTTATGGCTACACCTTC

V: TRBV5-1
size: NA
J: TRBJ1-3
D: NA
CDR3: CASSLSASSGNTIYF
DNA: TGCGCCAGCAGCTTAAGTGCTAGTTCTGGAAACACCATATATTTT

V: TRBV7-2
size: NA
J: TRBJ1-5
D: TRBD1
CDR3: CASSLSVYRGRGNQPQHF
DNA: TGTGCCAGCAGCTTAAGCGTCTACAGGGGGCGCGGCAATCAGCCCCAGCATTTT

V: TRBV4-1
size: NA
J: TRBJ1-3
D: NA
CDR3: CASSQGGRSSGNTIYF
DNA: TGCGCCAGCAGCCAAGGTGGAAGGAGCTCTGGAAACACCATATATTTT

V: TRBV30
size: few
J: TRBJ2-3
D: TRBD2
CDR3: CAWSFRASGVTDTQYF
DNA: TGTGCCTGGAGTTTTAGGGCTAGCGGGGTCACAGATACGCAGTATTTT

V: TRBV5-1
size: NA
J: TRBJ2-5
D: TRBD2
CDR3: CASSWAPRTGPGRGGGETQYF
DNA: TGCGCCAGCAGCTGGGCCCCCCGGACCGGGCCGGGGCGGGGGGGCGGAGAGACCCAGTACTTC

V: TRBV5-1
size: NA
J: TRBJ2-3
D: TRBD2
CDR3: CASSPAGGGTDTQYF
DNA: TGCGCCAGCAGCCCAGCGGGGGGCGGCACAGATACGCAGTATTTT

V: TRBV2
size: few
J: TRBJ2-1
D: TRBD1
CDR3: CASKGTGKGEQFF
DNA: TGTGCCAGCAAGGGGACAGGGAAAGGTGAGCAGTTCTTC

V: TRBV10-3
size: NA
J: TRBJ2-7
D: NA
CDR3: CAISDNGVADEQYF
DNA: TGTGCCATCAGTGATAACGGAGTCGCCGACGAGCAGTACTTC

V: TRBV13
size: NA
J: TRBJ1-2
D: NA
CDR3: CASSTSSRDWALRYGYTF
DNA: TGTGCCAGCAGCACCTCTTCTCGGGACTGGGCCCTTAGATATGGCTACACCTTC

V: TRBV30
size: once
J: TRBJ1-2
D: TRBD1
CDR3: CAWSHGTGAEGYTF
DNA: TGTGCCTGGAGCCACGGGACAGGGGCGGAAGGCTACACCTTC

V: TRBV6-5
size: NA
J: TRBJ1-2
D: TRBD1
CDR3: CASSFSSRGDGYTF
DNA: TGTGCCAGCAGTTTCTCCTCCAGGGGGGATGGCTACACCTTC

V: TRBV18
size: once
J: TRBJ1-4
D: NA
CDR3: CASSPRQLGTNEKLFF
DNA: TGTGCCAGCTCACCAAGACAGTTGGGCACTAATGAAAAACTGTTTTTT

V: TRBV27
size: NA
J: TRBJ2-3
D: NA
CDR3: CASSLSRATTDTQYF
DNA: TGTGCCAGCAGTTTGTCTAGAGCGACCACAGATACGCAGTATTTT

V: TRBV29-1
size: NA
J: TRBJ1-1
D: NA
CDR3: CSVVTPNTEAFF
DNA: TGCAGCGTGGTGACACCAAACACTGAAGCTTTCTTT

V: TRBV4-2
size: NA
J: TRBJ1-3
D: TRBD1
CDR3: CASSRIIPGQGQSGNTIYF
DNA: TGTGCCAGCAGCCGGATTATTCCGGGACAGGGTCAGTCCGGAAACACCATATATTTT

V: TRBV7-9
size: few
J: TRBJ1-1
D: TRBD1
CDR3: CASTRTGQGGSHTEAFF
DNA: TGTGCCAGCACCCGGACGGGGCAGGGGGGAAGTCACACTGAAGCTTTCTTT

V: TRBV20-1
size: NA
J: TRBJ1-1
D: NA
CDR3: CSARDTEAFF
DNA: TGCAGTGCTCGGGACACTGAAGCTTTCTTT

V: TRBV6-2/TRBV6-3
size: NA
J: TRBJ2-1
D: NA
CDR3: CASSYWRNEQFF
DNA: TGTGCCAGCAGTTACTGGAGGAATGAGCAGTTCTTC

V: TRBV11-2
size: NA
J: TRBJ1-1
D: NA
CDR3: CASSLDWLNTEAFF
DNA: TGTGCCAGCAGCTTAGATTGGCTGAACACTGAAGCTTTCTTT

V: TRBV5-8
size: few
J: TRBJ1-4
D: NA
CDR3: CASSPGRGGLNEKLFF
DNA: TGTGCCAGCAGCCCCGGCAGGGGCGGATTGAATGAAAAACTGTTTTTT

V: TRBV2
size: NA
J: TRBJ1-6
D: NA
CDR3: CASSDSGINSPLHF
DNA: TGTGCCAGCAGTGATAGCGGCATTAATTCACCCCTCCACTTT

V: TRBV25-1
size: NA
J: TRBJ1-2
D: TRBD1
CDR3: CASSDSRTGGGLYGYTF
DNA: TGTGCCAGCAGTGACTCTCGGACAGGGGGGGGATTATATGGCTACACCTTC

V: TRBV11-2
size: NA
J: TRBJ1-4
D: TRBD1
CDR3: CASSLKFAGTAGGSEKLFF
DNA: TGTGCCAGCAGCTTAAAATTCGCCGGGACAGCAGGAGGTTCTGAAAAACTGTTTTTT

V: TRBV7-9
size: NA
J: TRBJ1-2
D: NA
CDR3: CASSLDIGASYGYTF
DNA: TGTGCCAGCAGCTTAGATATAGGGGCGTCCTATGGCTACACCTTC

V: TRBV4-2
size: NA
J: TRBJ1-2
D: NA
CDR3: CASSQADRSNYGYTF
DNA: TGTGCCAGCAGCCAAGCCGACAGATCTAACTATGGCTACACCTTC

V: TRBV3-1/TRBV3-2
size: once
J: TRBJ2-1
D: TRBD2
CDR3: CARGGGPIVYNEQFF
DNA: TGTGCCAGGGGGGGAGGGCCCATAGTTTACAATGAGCAGTTCTTC

V: TRBV19
size: few
J: TRBJ1-1
D: NA
CDR3: CASKQEDWGKPQVEAFF
DNA: TGTGCCAGTAAGCAAGAGGATTGGGGCAAACCCCAAGTTGAAGCTTTCTTT

V: TRBV7-3
size: NA
J: TRBJ1-6
D: TRBD1
CDR3: CASSPTGGKVPLHF
DNA: TGTGCCAGCAGCCCGACAGGGGGAAAGGTACCCCTCCACTTT

V: TRBV7-9
size: NA
J: TRBJ1-1
D: NA
CDR3: CASSGGDRDTEAFF
DNA: TGTGCCAGCAGCGGGGGGGATCGGGACACTGAAGCTTTCTTT

V: TRBV7-3
size: NA
J: TRBJ2-1
D: TRBD2
CDR3: CASSLQAGGSYNEQFF
DNA: TGTGCCAGCAGCTTACAAGCGGGGGGTTCTTACAATGAGCAGTTCTTC

V: TRBV4-1
size: NA
J: TRBJ2-2
D: TRBD2
CDR3: CASSQPGLAGDRTGELFF
DNA: TGCGCCAGCAGCCAACCTGGACTAGCGGGGGATCGCACCGGGGAGCTGTTTTTT

V: TRBV6-4
size: NA
J: TRBJ1-2
D: TRBD1
CDR3: CASSDSGTGAPTPNGYTF
DNA: TGTGCCAGCAGTGACTCGGGGACAGGGGCGCCCACCCCAAATGGCTACACCTTC

V: TRBV28
size: once
J: TRBJ2-1
D: TRBD2
CDR3: CASSNSGGNYNEQFF
DNA: TGTGCCAGCAGTAATAGCGGGGGGAACTACAATGAGCAGTTCTTC

V: TRBV4-3
size: once
J: TRBJ2-7
D: NA
CDR3: CASSQEAGPAYEQYF
DNA: TGCGCCAGCAGCCAAGAGGCAGGGCCAGCCTACGAGCAGTACTTC

V: TRBV19
size: NA
J: TRBJ1-5
D: NA
CDR3: CASSMFEDQPQHF
DNA: TGTGCCAGTAGTATGTTCGAGGATCAGCCCCAGCATTTT

V: TRBV28
size: NA
J: TRBJ1-2
D: NA
CDR3: CASSLLRGGYGYTF
DNA: TGTGCCAGCAGTTTATTACGGGGTGGCTATGGCTACACCTTC

V: TRBV3-1/TRBV3-2
size: NA
J: TRBJ2-5
D: NA
CDR3: CASSHGTGQYF
DNA: TGTGCCAGCAGCCACGGAACAGGGCAGTACTTC

V: TRBV19
size: many
J: TRBJ2-3
D: TRBD2
CDR3: CASSILGLGSTDTQYF
DNA: TGTGCCAGTAGTATTCTGGGACTAGGGTCCACAGATACGCAGTATTTT

V: TRBV6-5
size: NA
J: TRBJ1-1
D: NA
CDR3: CASSYSGGMNTEAFF
DNA: TGTGCCAGCAGTTACTCCGGGGGTATGAACACTGAAGCTTTCTTT

V: TRBV29-1
size: NA
J: TRBJ1-2
D: TRBD1
CDR3: CSVEGQGVDYTF
DNA: TGCAGCGTTGAGGGACAGGGGGTTGACTACACCTTC

V: TRBV28
size: NA
J: TRBJ2-2
D: TRBD1
CDR3: CASSLGQGSTGELFF
DNA: TGTGCCAGCAGTTTAGGACAGGGTAGCACCGGGGAGCTGTTTTTT

V: TRBV7-3
size: NA
J: TRBJ1-6
D: NA
CDR3: CASSLSAGINSPLHF
DNA: TGTGCCAGCAGCTTATCGGCAGGGATTAATTCACCCCTCCACTTT

V: TRBV28
size: NA
J: TRBJ1-1
D: NA
CDR3: CASSSRGLNTEAFF
DNA: TGTGCCAGCAGTTCCAGGGGACTGAACACTGAAGCTTTCTTT